The 11 T cell receptor beta chains below all came from one sample that was sequenced in a study of blood T cell repertoires in COVID-19. Clones were read by immunoSEQ multiplex PCR, and TCRdb kept only the in-frame ones, dropping some. The sample consists of about 70,000 clones, around 80% of them appearing once. The sequenced material came from peripheral blood. These receptors all stem from a man aged 65-85 years who had recovered from COVID-19.

V gene TRBV28 combines with J gene TRBJ2-1, with a tentative D call TRBD2 (5 bases). Trimming took off 5 bases at V and 7 bases at J, with 12 bases between the two ends. Germline V gene data show CDR1 as MDHEN and CDR2 as SYDVKM. The CDR3 is 13 residues long. CDR3 protein: CASSQRPGNEQFF. The CDR3 DNA follows: TGTGCCAGCAGTCAGAGACCGGGGAATGAGCAGTTCTTC. Full variable domain (missing parts from reference TRBV28 and TRBJ2-1): DVKVTQSSRYLVKRTGEKVFLECVQDMDHENMFWYRQDPGLGLRLIYFSYDVKMKEKGDIPEGYSVSREKKERFSLILESASTNQTSMYLCASSQRPGNEQFFGPGTRLTVL.

The rearrangement uses TRBV5-4 and TRBJ2-5, with D perhaps matching TRBD2 (6 bases). This CDR3 comprises 13 residues. CDR1 and CDR2 (germline): SGHNT, YYREEE (reference sequence). The V end lost 9 bases, the J end lost 5 bases, and 17 bases lay between the germline ends. CDR3 DNA: TGTGCCACCCACTTGGCGGGGTCGGAGACCCAGTACTTC. Translated: CATHLAGSETQYF.

In DNA form, the CDR3 reads TGTGCCAGTCAGCAGGCTCAGGAGGGCACCGGGGAGCTGTTTTTT. Amino acid sequence: CASQQAQEGTGELFF. J is TRBJ2-2 and V is TRBV21-1; the table assigns TRBD2, which was not confirmed against the DNA. TRBV21-1 is described as a pseudogene. The CDR3 extends over 15 amino acids.

The chain employs TRBV6-2 or TRBV6-3 and TRBJ2-5, with TRBD2 identical over 9 bases. J lost 5 bases, V lost 4 bases, and 14 bases had no gene match. This CDR3 has 17 amino acids. Germline V lookup: CDR1 MNHEY, CDR2 SVGEGT. The CDR3 DNA sequence: TGTGCCAGCAGTTTGGGGGTGTATAGCGGGAGTGGTGAGACCCAGTACTTC. Its translation is CASSLGVYSGSGETQYF.

V usage is TRBV4-1 and J usage is TRBJ2-3, with 8 bases aligning to TRBD2. CDR1 is MGHRA and CDR2 is YSYEKL in the germline V gene. V dropped 3 bases and J dropped 3; count of bases not matched to a gene: 8. This CDR3 is built from 16 residues. The CDR3 DNA follows: TGCGCCAGCAGCCAGGGGGTGACTAGCGTTACAGATACGCAGTATTTT. As protein: CASSQGVTSVTDTQYF.

This chain joins TRBV11-2 and TRBJ2-7; D not resolved. CDR1 SGHAT and CDR2 FQNNGV come from the germline V gene. Trimming stripped 6 bases from V and 7 bases from J, with 19 bases between. The CDR3 has 14 residues. DNA for the CDR3: TGTGCCAGCAGTATAGCCGACGACTTTGAGGAGCAGTACTTC. Translating gives CASSIADDFEEQYF.

The V call is TRBV19, the J call TRBJ2-5, with 10 bases aligning to TRBD2. CDR1 is LNHDA, CDR2 SQIVND, per germline (reference sequence). The CDR3 is 16 residues long. J lost 5 bases, V lost 2 bases, and 8 bases had no gene match. The CDR3 DNA reads TGTGCCAGTAGTATAAGAGCGGGGGGGCCGATTGAGACCCAGTACTTC. Its protein product is CASSIRAGGPIETQYF. Variable domain in full (rest from reference TRBV19 and TRBJ2-5): DGGITQSPKYLFRKEGQNVTLSCEQNLNHDAMYWYRQDPGQGLRLIYYSQIVNDFQKGDIAEGYSVSREKKESFPLTVTSAQKNPTAFYLCASSIRAGGPIETQYFGPGTRLLVL.

For the CDR3, the DNA is TGTGCCAGCAGCCCACTCTACAATGAGCAGTTCTTC. Translating it yields CASSPLYNEQFF. This rearrangement joins TRBV6-2 or TRBV6-3 to TRBJ2-1, with D unclear. This CDR3 contains 12 residues. From germline, CDR1 is MNHEY and CDR2 SVGEGT. The V end lost 6 bases, the J end lost 3 bases, and 6 bases lay between the germline ends.

This clone was seen just once. This chain joins TRBV3-1 (or the pseudogene TRBV3-2) and TRBJ2-7, with 7 bases fitting TRBD2. Trimming at V came to 4 bases and at J to 5 bases, leaving 8 bases not matched to a gene. The germline gives CDR1 LGHDT, CDR2 YNNKEL (reference sequence). The length of the CDR3 is 14 residues. In DNA, the CDR3 is TGTGCCAGCAGCCCCGGACTAGGCACCCACGAGCAGTACTTC. As protein: CASSPGLGTHEQYF.

The CDR3 here is CASSAGGAGGSYNSPLHF. Here the CDR3 DNA reads TGTGCCAGCAGCGCCGGAGGGGCGGGTGGTTCCTATAATTCACCCCTCCACTTT. This chain uses TRBV9 with TRBJ1-6; a possible D gene is TRBD1 (5 bases). Germline V gene sequence: CDR1 SGDLS, CDR2 YYNGEE. The V gene lost 3 bases and the J gene lost 1 base, with 17 bases spanning the gap. This CDR3 has 18 amino acids.

This chain joins TRBV25-1 and TRBJ1-5, with D tentatively TRBD1 (5 bases). The CDR3 loop spans 15 amino acids. Germline CDR1 is MGHDK and CDR2 is SYGVNS. Trimming took off 3 bases at V and 5 bases at J, with 14 bases between the two ends. The CDR3 DNA reads TGTGCCAGCAGTGAGTCGGGGGGTCCCCATCAGCCCCAGCATTTT. Its translation: CASSESGGPHQPQHF.